This section outlines one TCR beta chain sequence together with its context. The antigen remains undetermined. Terminally differentiated effector memory CD45RA+ cells were left out of the naive CD8 fraction, which was CD45RO-negative and positively selected for CCR7. All participating donors were Caucasian adults from Nashville, Tennessee. Trimming cost V 4 bases and J 13 bases; bases outside gene matches: 9. CDR3 size: 13 residues. Per the germline V gene, CDR1 is SGDLS and CDR2 is YYNGEE. The sample is drawn from a study of shared clonotypes between healthy human individuals. Whole-study results and caveats: Incomplete sequencing of sorted subsets was indicated by rarefaction despite large depth.

Once extracted for a subset, genomic DNA was divided evenly among several immunoSEQ plates. The sorted-subset replicate PCRs were given roughly 190 ng DNA, which is 25,000 to 35,000 T cell genomes. The protocol was immunoSEQ multiplex PCR, while the TCRdb copy is restricted to in-frame clones and leaves out a portion. The sample includes approximately 1.9 million clones, just over 90% of them seen just once. The material sequenced was naive CD8+ T cells from PBMCs. The sequence came from a man between 18 and 35 years old in good health. Some clones in this sample may be carry-over from other donors' samples. The V and J genes are TRBV9 and TRBJ1-2, with 11 bases identical to TRBD1. Here the CDR3 reads CASSPGTGGSVTF. In DNA, the CDR3 is TGTGCCAGCAGCCCCGGGACAGGGGGATCGGTCACCTTC.